This section outlines one T cell receptor beta chain sequence together with its context. This entry comes from a study of radiotherapy plus CTLA-4 blockade in lung cancer. The germline V gene has CDR1 MNHNY and CDR2 SVGAGI (reference sequence). There are 12 residues in the CDR3. Deletions cut 3 bases from V and 6 bases from J, with 8 bases between. Sequencing used immunoSEQ multiplex PCR; TCRdb keeps in-frame clones, though not all of them. The sample holds roughly 97,000 clones, about four fifths seen once. Sequencing used peripheral blood, obtained from a patient treated with radiotherapy plus ipilimumab. The rearrangement joins TRBV6-6 to TRBJ1-2; no clear D. The sequence was collected from a human donor with non-small cell lung cancer who had a partial response to radiotherapy plus ipilimumab. Some clones in this sample may be carry-over from other donors' samples. The CDR3 region is CASSYSVNGYTF. CDR3 sequence (DNA): TGTGCCAGCAGTTATTCCGTTAATGGCTACACCTTC.